The 22 T cell receptor beta chains below come from one sample, sequenced in a study of primary melanoma T cells and metastatic recurrence. Using immunoSEQ multiplex PCR, the repertoire was profiled, and TCRdb retains in-frame clones only, with some absent. Here the sample spans about 120 clones, almost 95% being singletons. The specimen sequenced was melanoma tumor tissue. The receptors come from a human donor with melanoma.

This sequence joins TRBV6-7 and TRBJ2-7; D may be TRBD1 (6 bases). TRBV6-7 is noted as an ORF with a role that remains uncertain. V was trimmed by 0 bases and J by 4 bases, leaving 13 bases between them. The CDR3 covers 15 residues. The CDR3 DNA follows: TGTGCCAGCAGTTACTCAGGGACAAGGGAGTACGAGCAGTACTTC. Amino acids: CASSYSGTREYEQYF.

This clone has just one count. The CDR3 nucleotides are TGTGCCAGCAGCCAAGGCCTCGGGACCAACACCGGGGAGCTGTTTTTT. Translation gives CASSQGLGTNTGELFF. The genes are TRBV11-3 and TRBJ2-2; D tentatively reads TRBD1 or TRBD2 (5 bases each). Germline values: CDR1 SGHNT, CDR2 YENEEA. The V end lost 5 bases, the J end lost 2 bases, and 15 bases lay between the germline ends. The CDR3 extends over 16 amino acids.

This clone was seen a single time. The chain joins TRBV6-1 to TRBJ1-1; no firm D call. From germline, CDR1 is MNHNS and CDR2 SASEGT. This CDR3 is built from 13 residues. V was clipped by 1 base and J by 5 bases, with 8 bases between them. The CDR3 DNA follows: TGTGCCAGCAGTGAAGTTGAGGGAACTGAAGCTTTCTTT. As protein: CASSEVEGTEAFF.

This clone was seen a single time. The chain is built from TRBV6-8 and TRBJ1-1, with D possibly being TRBD1 (5 bases). The germline V gene encodes CDR1 MNHGY and CDR2 SAAAGT. This CDR3 has 16 residues. V was clipped by 8 bases and J by 1 base, with 20 bases between them. The CDR3 protein is CASSRFSGTENTEAFF. The CDR3 nucleotides read TGTGCCAGCTCCCGATTTTCCGGGACTGAGAACACTGAAGCTTTCTTT.

The chain carries TRBV11-3 and TRBJ2-5; TRBD1 aligns across 9 bases. CDR3 length: 15 amino acids. Trimming cost V 4 bases and J 5 bases; bases outside gene matches: 8. The V gene's germline CDR1 is SGHNT and CDR2 YENEEA. CDR3 nucleotide sequence: TGTGCCAGCAGCTCAAACAGGGGGCGCTTTGAGACCCAGTACTTC. Translation gives CASSSNRGRFETQYF. The full variable domain, completed using reference TRBV11-3 and TRBJ2-5, is EAGVVQSPRYKIIEKKQPVAFWCNPISGHNTLYWYLQNLGQGPELLIRYENEEAVDDSQLPKDRFSAERLKGVDSTLKIQPAELGDSAVYLCASSSNRGRFETQYFGPGTRLLVL.

This clone showed up just once. This rearrangement joins TRBV29-1 to TRBJ2-7; 9 positions agree with TRBD1. The CDR3 has 13 amino acids. Germline values: CDR1 SQVTM, CDR2 ANQGSEA. The V gene end was trimmed by 4 bases and the J gene end by 3 bases; junction bases not matched to a gene: 4. The CDR3 loop is CSVGKGQGYEQYF. The DNA for the CDR3 is TGCAGCGTTGGAAAGGGACAGGGCTACGAGCAGTACTTC.

This chain joins TRBV6-8 and TRBJ1-4; maybe TRBD1 (5 bases). From germline, CDR1 is MNHGY and CDR2 SAAAGT. The V and J ends lost 11 bases and 8 bases respectively, with 18 bases between them. The CDR3 sequence is 13 residues long. CDR3 DNA sequence: TGTGCCTCAACTCAGGGCCTTCCCGAAAAACTGTTTTTT. Its translation: CASTQGLPEKLFF.

The chain employs TRBV11-3 and TRBJ2-7; 9 bases line up with TRBD1. Losses at the gene ends were 4 bases for V and 6 bases for J; bases not matched to a gene: 10. The CDR3 has 15 residues. CDR1 is SGHNT, CDR2 YENEEA, per germline. In nucleotides, the CDR3 is TGTGCCAGCAGCTCACCGGGACAGGGAGTTGGCGAGCAGTACTTC. Protein product: CASSSPGQGVGEQYF.

The chain joins TRBV14 to TRBJ2-5; TRBD1 matches 7 bases. V gave up 2 bases and J gave up 7 bases; unmatched junction bases: 10. The CDR3 has 15 amino acids. CDR1 and CDR2 (germline): SGHDN, FVKESK. CDR3 protein: CASSQKATGQWTQYF. DNA of the CDR3: TGTGCCAGCAGCCAAAAAGCGACAGGGCAGTGGACCCAGTACTTC.

The CDR3 spells CASSQHPQGSETQYF. DNA for the CDR3: TGCGCCAGCAGCCAACACCCACAGGGTTCAGAGACCCAGTACTTC. The chain combines TRBV29-1 with TRBJ2-5; TRBD1 is a possible D gene (6 bases). Germline V gene data show CDR1 as SQVTM and CDR2 as ANQGSEA. The CDR3 runs 15 residues.

The chain is built from TRBV10-2 and TRBJ2-7; 7 bases align to TRBD1. V lost 6 bases to trimming and J lost 3 bases; unmatched junction nucleotides: 8. Germline lookup yields CDR1 WSHSY and CDR2 SAAADI. CDR3 length equals 14 residues. The CDR3 nucleotides read TGCGCCAGCAGGATAGGACAGGTTAACTACGAGCAGTACTTC. It is translated as CASRIGQVNYEQYF.

The DNA of the CDR3 is TGTGCCAGTACTGAGACTCGAACCTACGAGCAGTACTTC. The encoded protein is CASTETRTYEQYF. The gene calls are TRBV19 and TRBJ2-7; no clear D. The V gene's germline CDR1 is LNHDA and CDR2 SQIVND (reference sequence). Deletions cut 7 bases from V and 2 bases from J, with 12 bases between. CDR3 length: 13 amino acids.

The chain employs TRBV29-1 and TRBJ2-3, with 12 bases matching TRBD2. Germline V gene data show CDR1 as SQVTM and CDR2 as ANQGSEA. With 6 bases clipped from V and 6 bases from J, the junction kept 7 bases outside the gene matches. This CDR3 region has 14 residues. CDR3 sequence (DNA): TGCAGCGTACCCCCCGGGACTAGCGGGGATACGCAGTATTTT. This encodes CSVPPGTSGDTQYF.

J is TRBJ2-3 and V is TRBV23-1; 7 positions agree with TRBD2. Being an ORF, TRBV23-1 has a function that is uncertain. Losses at the gene ends were 6 bases for V and 5 bases for J; bases not matched to a gene: 14. CDR3 length: 16 residues. The CDR3 loop reads CASSSLVRGSEDTQYF. CDR3 sequence (DNA): TGCGCCAGCAGCTCCTTGGTGCGGGGGTCGGAAGATACGCAGTATTTT.

The V gene is TRBV5-1, the J gene TRBJ1-1; D not certain. This CDR3 spans 16 amino acids. Trimming removed 0 bases from V and 1 base from J, with 13 bases in between. CDR1 is SGHRS and CDR2 is YFSETQ in the germline V gene. The CDR3 region is CASSLDSTYTNTEAFF. CDR3 DNA sequence: TGCGCCAGCAGCTTGGATTCGACATATACGAACACTGAAGCTTTCTTT.

The gene calls are TRBV1 and TRBJ2-7; TRBD1 is the table's D call and was not checked against the DNA. TRBV1 is classified as a pseudogene. The CDR3 is 16 amino acids. The CDR3 sequence is CASSRGTGISSYEQYF. CDR3 DNA: TGCGCCAGCAGCCGAGGGACAGGGATTAGCTCCTACGAGCAGTACTTC.

V usage is TRBV4-1 and J usage is TRBJ2-7; D possibly uses TRBD1 or TRBD2 (5 bases each). This CDR3 region has 14 residues. Trimming removed 6 bases from V and 1 base from J, with 13 bases in between. In germline, CDR1 is MGHRA, CDR2 YSYEKL. Written as DNA, the CDR3 is TGCGCCAGCAGACGAGGGGTTGAGTCCTACGAGCAGTACTTC. It specifies CASRRGVESYEQYF.

A single count supports this clone. V usage is TRBV29-1 and J usage is TRBJ2-3; 12 bases line up with TRBD1. Germline CDR1 SQVTM, CDR2 ANQGSEA. The CDR3 has 17 amino acids. The V and J ends lost 6 bases and 0 bases, in that order; junction bases with no gene match: 10. CDR3 in DNA: TGCAGCGTCGATGGGGACAGGGGGCTTACTAGCACAGATACGCAGTATTTT. Its translation: CSVDGDRGLTSTDTQYF.

The V and J genes are TRBV11-1 and TRBJ2-7; D is undetermined. Germline V gene data show CDR1 as SGHAT and CDR2 as FQDESV (reference sequence). V gave up 6 bases and J gave up 1 base, with 22 bases separating them. The CDR3 has 17 residues. CDR3 nucleotide sequence: TGTGCCAGCAGGAGCTTGGTAACCATGACAATGTCCTACGAGCAGTACTTC. Its protein product is CASRSLVTMTMSYEQYF. Drawing the rest from reference TRBV11-1 and TRBJ2-7, the complete variable domain is EAEVAQSPRYKITEKSQAVAFWCDPISGHATLYWYRQILGQGPELLVQFQDESVVDDSQLPKDRFSAERLKGVDSTLKIQPAELGDSAMYLCASRSLVTMTMSYEQYFGPGTRLTVT.

The rearrangement joins TRBV11-3 to TRBJ2-3, with TRBD2 matching 13 bases. The J segment lost 2 bases and the V segment lost 6 bases, leaving 5 bases of the junction unmatched. Per the germline V gene, CDR1 is SGHNT and CDR2 is YENEEA. The CDR3 runs to 16 residues. The CDR3 nucleotides are TGTGCCAGCAGAATCGGGACTAGCGGGAACACAGATACGCAGTATTTT. Protein: CASRIGTSGNTDTQYF.

The rearrangement links TRBV30 to TRBJ2-2; either TRBD1 or TRBD2 may supply D (5 bases each). Looked up from germline, CDR1 is GTSNPN and CDR2 is SVGIG (reference sequence). V was shortened by 0 bases and J by 4 bases, with 15 bases between the two germline ends. This CDR3 spans 16 amino acids. The CDR3 loop is CAWSVTGQAITGELFF. Written as DNA, the CDR3 is TGTGCCTGGAGTGTAACGGGGCAGGCGATCACCGGGGAGCTGTTTTTT. Combining the CDR3 with reference TRBV30 and TRBJ2-2 gives the whole variable domain SQTIHQWPATLVQPVGSPLSLECTVEGTSNPNLYWYRQAAGRGLQLLFYSVGIGQISSEVPQNLSASRPQDRQFILSSKKLLLSDSGFYLCAWSVTGQAITGELFFGEGSRLTVL.

The rearrangement links TRBV6-8 to TRBJ1-1, with a tentative D call TRBD1 (5 bases). V gave up 0 bases and J gave up 4 bases, with 21 bases separating them. This CDR3 has 18 amino acids. Germline-derived CDR1 and CDR2 are MNHGY and SAAAGT. CDR3 in amino acids: CASSYSTWKGPGGTEAFF. CDR3 in DNA: TGTGCCAGCAGTTACTCGACGTGGAAAGGGCCCGGGGGCACTGAAGCTTTCTTT.